The clone carrying this TCR beta chain has at least ten counts. The antigen remains unidentified. The data were obtained in a study of regulatory T cells in long-lasting Graves disease. Study-level findings and limits: Persistent cases of Graves' showed reduced TCR diversity relative to newly diagnosed patients. Accuracy was possibly reduced by small sample size.

Building of the TCR beta libraries involved iRepertoire HTBI primers and Arm-PCR of CDR3 regions. TCRdb itself ran the multiplex PCR reads through MiXCR, one entry per CDR3 protein. Of about 430,000 distinct CDR3 sequences listed, over 20% are singletons. V shed 2 bases and J shed 1 base, with 11 bases lying between them. CDR3 size: 15 residues. Germline V CDR1 and CDR2: MNHEY, SVGAGI. Time point of the sample: persistent/refractory GD, antithyroid drugs over 5 years with positive TRAb. RNA from PBMCs was the source of the TCR library. The V and J genes are TRBV6-5 and TRBJ2-5; D might be TRBD1 or TRBD2, each matching 5 bases. The sample was peripheral blood mononuclear cells (PBMCs), taken when the disease was refractory, from a patient treated with antithyroid drugs. The source of this sequence is a female donor with Graves disease. The CDR3 nucleotides are TGTGCCAGCAGTTACGGGACCCCCGGCCAAGAGACCCAGTACTTC. Encoded protein: CASSYGTPGQETQYF.